These 27 T cell receptor beta chains were all obtained from the same sample, sequenced in a study of cytomegalovirus exposure and HLA in healthy donors. Use of 60 Vbeta and 13 Jbeta primers characterized the PCR. The protocol was immunoSEQ multiplex PCR, while the TCRdb copy is restricted to in-frame clones and leaves out a portion. The data show 150,000 to 200,000 clones, approximately 78% seen once. The source material was PBMCs. These receptors originate from a woman younger than 30 in good health and CMV-seronegative.

The V and J genes are TRBV28 and TRBJ1-2; TRBD1 matches 11 bases. Germline V CDR1 and CDR2: MDHEN, SYDVKM. The ends lost 4 bases at V and 3 bases at J; junction bases unmatched: 1. The CDR3 loop spans 14 amino acids. The CDR3 coding sequence is TGTGCCAGCAGTTGGGACAGGGGGTACTATGGCTACACCTTC. Translated: CASSWDRGYYGYTF.

With respect to this clone: A read error may produce the germline difference seen at one junction end. This sample also contains other DNA sequences that code for the same CDR3. The chain couples TRBV2 to TRBJ2-7, with TRBD1 identical over 9 bases. This CDR3 spans 15 amino acids. The germline V gene encodes CDR1 SNHLY and CDR2 FYNNEI. CDR3 region: CASSALRDREYEQYF. In nucleotides, the CDR3 is TGTGCCAGCAGTGCTCTCCGGGACAGGGAGTACGAGCAGTATTTC.

The gene calls are TRBV27 and TRBJ1-1; 7 nucleotides align to TRBD1. CDR3 length: 19 residues. V was clipped by 5 bases and J by 0 bases; unmatched bases: 18. The germline CDR1 and CDR2 sequences are MNHEY and SMNVEV (reference sequence). In nucleotides, the CDR3 is TGTGCCAGCAGTAAAGACCGTCAGACAGGGCGCGTGGTGAACACTGAAGCTTTCTTT. This translates into CASSKDRQTGRVVNTEAFF.

A few counts support this clone. The J gene is TRBJ2-2, the V gene TRBV10-3, with D possibly being TRBD1 (6 bases). The CDR3 contains 18 residues. V was clipped by 4 bases and J by 3 bases, with 21 bases between them. Germline V CDR1 and CDR2: ENHRY, SYGVKD. The CDR3 region has the DNA TGTGCCATCAGTGCGCGTACCGAGGGGACACGGTACACCGGGGAGCTGTTTTTT. Amino acid sequence: CAISARTEGTRYTGELFF.

The chain is built from TRBV27 and TRBJ2-2; D is uncertain. The CDR3 spans 14 residues. Trimming took off 5 bases at V and 8 bases at J, with 15 bases between the two ends. Germline CDR1 MNHEY, CDR2 SMNVEV (reference sequence). CDR3 region: CASSPSPGRGELFF. The CDR3 DNA is TGTGCCAGCAGTCCGAGCCCTGGGCGAGGGGAGCTGTTTTTT.

V is TRBV5-1 and J is TRBJ1-2, with 12 bases fitting TRBD1. The length of the CDR3 is 16 residues. The germline V gene has CDR1 SGHRS and CDR2 YFSETQ. J gave up 8 bases and V 6 bases, and 14 bases lay outside the gene matches. The chain's CDR3 is CASTNTPGTGGRGYTF. CDR3 bases: TGCGCCAGCACCAATACCCCCGGGACAGGGGGCAGGGGCTACACCTTC.

The table lists this clone with a count of one. V gene TRBV18 combines with J gene TRBJ2-1; TRBD2 aligns across 10 bases. The CDR3 totals 15 residues. With 5 bases clipped from V and 4 bases from J, the junction kept 5 bases outside the gene matches. Looked up from germline, CDR1 is KGHSH and CDR2 is LQKENI. The CDR3 DNA follows: TGTGCCAGCTCATCGACTAGCGGGTCTTACAATGAGCAGTTCTTC. It is translated as CASSSTSGSYNEQFF.

This rearrangement joins TRBV6-5 to TRBJ2-7, with TRBD1 matching over 7 bases. V lost 7 bases to trimming and J lost 2 bases; unmatched junction nucleotides: 8. Germline V gives CDR1 MNHEY, CDR2 SVGAGI. CDR3 size: 14 residues. Here the CDR3 DNA reads TGTGCCAGCACCTCAACAGGGGTCGCCTACGAGCAGTACTTC. Protein product: CASTSTGVAYEQYF.

This clone showed up just once. The genes are TRBV19 and TRBJ2-5, with 9 bases lining up with TRBD1. Germline V gene sequence: CDR1 LNHDA, CDR2 SQIVND (reference sequence). CDR3 size: 16 residues. The J segment lost 3 bases and the V segment lost 5 bases, leaving 10 bases of the junction unmatched. CDR3 protein: CASSDQDRGGKETQYF. The CDR3 DNA is TGTGCCAGTAGTGACCAGGACAGGGGAGGGAAAGAGACCCAGTACTTC.

Concerning this clone itself: At one boundary the junction diverges from the germline segment, which might be a read error. The chain is built from TRBV15 and TRBJ1-2, with D maybe TRBD1 (5 bases). This CDR3 has 15 residues. The germline V gene has CDR1 LNHNV and CDR2 YYDKDF (reference sequence). As DNA, the CDR3 is TGTGCCACCGCAACCCGGGACTCGGCTAAATATGGCTACACCTTC. This codes for CATATRDSAKYGYTF.

The chain recombines TRBV5-1 with TRBJ1-1; D might be TRBD1 (6 bases). Deletions cut 0 bases from V and 2 bases from J, with 11 bases between. This CDR3 is built from 15 residues. From germline, CDR1 is SGHRS and CDR2 YFSETQ. DNA of the CDR3: TGCGCCAGCAGCTTGGCTGGGGGCGGTAACACTGAAGCTTTCTTT. Translating gives CASSLAGGGNTEAFF.

The rearrangement links TRBV7-9 to TRBJ1-4, with TRBD1 identical over 7 bases. The V gene end was trimmed by 2 bases and the J gene end by 0 bases; junction bases not matched to a gene: 6. From germline, CDR1 is SEHNR and CDR2 FQNEAQ (reference sequence). The CDR3 consists of 17 residues. CDR3 loop: CASSLTDGTATNEKLFF. The CDR3 DNA reads as TGTGCCAGCAGCTTAACGGACGGGACAGCAACTAATGAAAAACTGTTTTTT.

V usage is TRBV11-3 and J usage is TRBJ2-4, with D possibly matching TRBD1 (5 bases). Per germline, CDR1 SGHNT and CDR2 YENEEA. This CDR3 contains 18 residues. The V end was cut by 1 base, the J end by 1 base, with 17 bases between. The CDR3 bases are TGTGCCAGCAGCTTAGGCTTTGGGGATGCAGGGGCCAAAAACATTCAGTACTTC. It yields the protein CASSLGFGDAGAKNIQYF.

This chain connects TRBV10-1 to TRBJ2-7, with unresolved D. V lost 3 bases to trimming and J lost 2 bases, with 8 bases between them. The CDR3 length is 13 residues. From germline, CDR1 is WNHNN and CDR2 SYGVQD (reference sequence). The CDR3: CASSDRVTYEQYF. In DNA form, the CDR3 reads TGCGCCAGCAGTGATCGGGTTACCTACGAGCAGTACTTC.

This clone was seen a single time. This chain links TRBV4-2 with TRBJ2-3, with D hard to call. Germline V gene sequence: CDR1 LGHNA, CDR2 YNFKEQ. The V end was cut by 4 bases, the J end by 2 bases, with 19 bases between. CDR3 length equals 17 residues. The DNA of the CDR3 is TGTGCCAGCAGCCGTCAAGTCGGGTCCGAATCCACAGATACGCAGTATTTT. Translation gives CASSRQVGSESTDTQYF.

The gene calls are TRBV11-2 and TRBJ1-1; D is uncertain. V lost 0 bases to trimming and J lost 4 bases, with 6 bases between them. Germline values: CDR1 SGHAT, CDR2 FQNNGV. The CDR3 length is 13 residues. The CDR3: CASSLEGGTEAFF. In DNA form, the CDR3 reads TGTGCCAGCAGCTTAGAAGGAGGCACTGAAGCTTTCTTT.

The V gene is TRBV18, the J gene TRBJ1-5; no firm D call. Trimming left V 1 base short and J 1 base short, with 8 bases between. The CDR3 runs to 15 residues. Germline V CDR1 and CDR2: KGHSH, LQKENI. CDR3 DNA: TGTGCCAGCTCACCACGGGCGGGAAGCAATCAGCCCCAGCATTTT. Translation: CASSPRAGSNQPQHF.

The rearrangement uses TRBV18 and TRBJ2-3; 9 positions match TRBD2. The CDR3 runs to 16 residues. With V trimmed by 2 bases and J by 0 bases, 3 bases remained unmatched. Per germline, CDR1 KGHSH and CDR2 LQKENI. The CDR3 loop reads CASSPIAGVSTDTQYF. The CDR3 DNA follows: TGTGCCAGCTCACCAATAGCGGGAGTAAGCACAGATACGCAGTATTTT. The whole variable domain, remainder taken from reference TRBV18 and TRBJ2-3, is NAGVMQNPRHLVRRRGQEARLRCSPMKGHSHVYWYRQLPEEGLKFMVYLQKENIIDESGMPKERFSAEFPKEGPSILRIQQVVRGDSAAYFCASSPIAGVSTDTQYFGPGTRLTVL.

Written as DNA, the CDR3 is TGTGCCATCAGTGAGCCGGGACTAGCGGGAGGAGATACGCAGTATTTT. Amino acids: CAISEPGLAGGDTQYF. The chain recombines TRBV10-3 with TRBJ2-3, with 15 bases matching TRBD2. The V segment lost 2 bases and the J segment 5 bases; nucleotides outside the gene matches: 2. CDR3 length: 16 amino acids. CDR1 is ENHRY and CDR2 is SYGVKD in the germline V gene.

This chain links TRBV10-3 with TRBJ1-1; 7 nucleotides match TRBD1. From germline, CDR1 is ENHRY and CDR2 SYGVKD. V shed 5 bases, J shed 3 bases, and the junction held 12 bases outside the gene matches. This CDR3 region has 16 residues. In nucleotides, the CDR3 is TGTGCCATCAGTAGACAGGGAATCGCCGGTTACACTGAAGCTTTCTTT. Translation: CAISRQGIAGYTEAFF.

This chain links TRBV6-6 with TRBJ1-2; 8 nucleotides align to TRBD1. The CDR3 spans 13 residues. The V gene's germline CDR1 is MNHNY and CDR2 SVGAGI (reference sequence). Trimming at V came to 5 bases and at J to 6 bases, leaving 5 bases not matched to a gene. This chain's CDR3 is CASSPRQGNGYTF. The CDR3 bases are TGTGCCAGCAGTCCCAGACAGGGGAATGGCTACACCTTC.

The chain employs TRBV15 and TRBJ2-6; D gene uncertain. Germline V lookup: CDR1 LNHNV, CDR2 YYDKDF (reference sequence). The CDR3 spans 15 residues. Between the trimmed V and J ends, which lost 7 bases and 0 bases, there was a span of 10 bases. This CDR3 is CATTLRNSGANVLTF. In DNA, the CDR3 is TGTGCCACCACCCTGCGGAACTCTGGGGCCAACGTCCTGACTTTC.

This clone was picked up a small number of times. V is TRBV30 and J is TRBJ2-6; no clear D. V shed 1 base and J shed 0 bases, with 4 bases lying between them. Per germline, CDR1 GTSNPN and CDR2 SVGIG (reference sequence). The CDR3 extends over 14 amino acids. CDR3 sequence: CAWSDSSGANVLTF. For the CDR3, the DNA is TGTGCCTGGAGTGACAGCTCTGGGGCCAACGTCCTGACTTTC.

This chain connects TRBV28 to TRBJ2-5; no clear D. Between the trimmed V and J ends, which lost 2 bases and 5 bases, there was a span of 3 bases. This CDR3 comprises 11 residues. In germline, CDR1 is MDHEN, CDR2 SYDVKM. The CDR3 sequence is CASSLEETQYF. The CDR3 DNA is TGTGCCAGCAGTTTAGAGGAGACCCAGTACTTC.

The rearrangement links TRBV11-3 to TRBJ2-7, with 9 bases matching TRBD1. The V gene end was trimmed by 7 bases and the J gene end by 2 bases; junction bases not matched to a gene: 6. This CDR3 spans 14 amino acids. In germline, CDR1 is SGHNT, CDR2 YENEEA. CDR3 residues: CASTAGTGTYEQYF. The CDR3 DNA sequence: TGTGCCAGCACGGCCGGGACAGGGACCTACGAGCAGTACTTC.

The chain is built from TRBV28 and TRBJ2-3; D remains unclear. This CDR3 region has 17 residues. From germline, CDR1 is MDHEN and CDR2 SYDVKM. The V gene lost 2 bases and the J gene lost 2 bases, with 17 bases spanning the gap. CDR3 DNA sequence: TGTGCCAGCAGTTTACCCCCCGGTTTTTTTCTCACAGATACGCAGTATTTT. Translation gives CASSLPPGFFLTDTQYF.

The chain combines TRBV5-1 with TRBJ2-5, with 8 bases matching TRBD2. Unmatched junction bases numbered 8, after V lost 2 bases and J lost 5 bases. Germline V gene data show CDR1 as SGHRS and CDR2 as YFSETQ. The CDR3 is made up of 15 amino acids. CDR3 coding DNA: TGCGCCAGCAGCTTCAGCGGGAGCCATGGTGAGACCCAGTACTTC. It encodes CASSFSGSHGETQYF.